The 4 T cell receptor beta chains below were found in one sample sequenced in a study of T cell changes during pregnancy in multiple sclerosis. TCRdb keeps only in-frame clones here, not all; method: immunoSEQ multiplex PCR. Here the sample spans tens of thousands of clones, 85% to 95% being singletons. Material: CD4+ T cells from peripheral blood mononuclear cells, obtained in the third trimester of pregnancy. The receptor set was obtained from a female donor with multiple sclerosis, enrolled in a pregnancy study.

The chain has TRBV4-3 and TRBJ1-3; tentatively, D is TRBD1 (6 bases). The CDR3 spans 17 residues. Trimming shortened V by 1 base and J by 0 bases, and 13 bases separated the two germline ends. Per germline, CDR1 LGHNA and CDR2 YSLEER. CDR3: CASSQAPGVSSGNTIYF. In nucleotides, the CDR3 is TGCGCCAGCAGCCAAGCGCCAGGGGTTAGCTCTGGAAACACCATATATTTT.

The chain has TRBV9 and TRBJ2-1, with TRBD1 as a possible D gene (7 bases). CDR1 is SGDLS, CDR2 YYNGEE, per germline. The CDR3 has 17 residues. The V gene lost 0 bases and the J gene lost 6 bases, with 19 bases spanning the gap. CDR3 in amino acids: CASSVEGGLAIGNEQFF. The CDR3 coding sequence is TGTGCCAGCAGCGTAGAAGGGGGCCTAGCGATAGGCAATGAGCAGTTCTTC.

The chain joins TRBV5-5 to TRBJ1-4; the D is unclear. CDR3 length: 15 residues. V lost 3 bases, J lost 7 bases, and 16 bases lay in between. Looked up from germline, CDR1 is SGHKS and CDR2 is YYEKEE (reference sequence). In nucleotides, the CDR3 is TGTGCCAGCAGCTCCCCGGGTGTCTTCGGTGAAAAACTGTTTTTT. Residues: CASSSPGVFGEKLFF.

The chain has TRBV5-1 and TRBJ2-3, with 11 bases that match TRBD1. The V gene's germline CDR1 is SGHRS and CDR2 YFSETQ. The CDR3 loop spans 15 amino acids. V lost 5 bases, J lost 0 bases, and 2 bases stayed unmatched. For the CDR3, the DNA is TGCGCCAGCAGGGACAGGGGGCCTAGCACAGATACGCAGTATTTT. Residues: CASRDRGPSTDTQYF.